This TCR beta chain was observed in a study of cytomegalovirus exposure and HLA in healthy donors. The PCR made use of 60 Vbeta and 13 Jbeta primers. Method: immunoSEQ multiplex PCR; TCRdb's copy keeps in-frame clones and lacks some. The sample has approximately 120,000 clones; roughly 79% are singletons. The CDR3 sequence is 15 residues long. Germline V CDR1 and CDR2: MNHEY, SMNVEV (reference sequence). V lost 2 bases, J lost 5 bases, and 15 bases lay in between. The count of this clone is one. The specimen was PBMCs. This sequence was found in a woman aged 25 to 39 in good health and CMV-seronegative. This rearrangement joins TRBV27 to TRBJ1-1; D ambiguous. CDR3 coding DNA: TGTGCCAGCAGTTTAGGAGGGCTTGCGGGGACTGAAGCTTTCTTT. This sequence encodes CASSLGGLAGTEAFF.